The 5 T cell receptor beta chains below come from one sample, sequenced in a study of T cells in Graves' hyperthyroidism and ophthalmopathy. RNA transcripts were the template for amplifying TCR beta CDR3 regions. The HTBI primer set was used in a first-round RT-PCR of the TCR CDR3. TCRdb re-called the multiplex PCR reads through MiXCR, storing one row per CDR3 protein. The sample includes roughly 570,000 distinct CDR3 sequences, roughly 46% of them seen just once. The sample consisted of peripheral blood or thyroid tissue (not recorded which). The receptors shown here come from a woman between 18 and 29 years old with Graves' hyperthyroidism.

This clonotype occurred many times. The rearrangement uses TRBV5-5 and TRBJ2-7, with D possibly TRBD2 on 5 matching bases. The CDR3 spans 17 residues. Trimming removed 1 base from V and 3 bases from J, with 20 bases in between. Germline CDR1 reads SGHKS; CDR2 reads YYEKEE (reference sequence). The CDR3 coding sequence is TGTGCCAGCAGCTTGACATTCCCTAGGAGGTCTTACTACGAGCAGTACTTC. Encoded protein: CASSLTFPRRSYYEQYF.

The gene calls are TRBV12-3 or TRBV12-4 and TRBJ1-1; weak D call: TRBD1 (6 bases). The germline V and J ends were trimmed by 3 bases and 7 bases, with 18 bases remaining between them. The CDR3 length is 15 residues. This CDR3 reads CASSLGQGTYNEAFF. The CDR3 nucleotides are TGTGCCAGCAGTTTGGGGCAGGGGACCTACAATGAAGCTTTCTTT.

The chain joins TRBV9 to TRBJ2-1; 7 nucleotides line up with TRBD1. The J call may be incorrect, as the DNA end agrees better with TRBJ2-7. Germline V lookup: CDR1 SGDLS, CDR2 YYNGEE. CDR3 length: 15 amino acids. The CDR3 here is CASSPRDSSYNEQYF. The CDR3 region has the DNA TGTGCCAGCAGCCCTCGGGACAGTTCCTACAATGAGCAGTACTTC.

V is TRBV7-8 and J is TRBJ2-5; 14 positions match TRBD2. The end of the DNA is better explained by TRBJ2-1, so the J call may be wrong. Germline V lookup: CDR1 SGHVS, CDR2 FQNEAQ. The CDR3 spans 15 residues. In DNA, the CDR3 is TGTGCCAGCAGCCGGACTAGCGGGAGGTTCAATGAGCAGTTCTTC. Its translation: CASSRTSGRFNEQFF.

As concerns this clonotype: A much larger clone differs from this one at a single base, so this may be a read error. J is TRBJ2-2 and V is TRBV29-1; D is possibly TRBD1 or TRBD2 (5 bases each). Germline CDR1 SQVTM, CDR2 ANQGSEA. The CDR3 spans 15 residues. The CDR3 DNA follows: TGCAGCGTTGGATTCGCAGGGCCCAGCACCGGGGAGCTGTCTTTT. Translation gives CSVGFAGPSTGELSF.